This T cell receptor (beta chain) was sequenced for a study of cytomegalovirus exposure and HLA in healthy donors. General study findings and limits: What a later analysis showed was that several of the most significant clusters appeared linked to common viral pathogens.

Notes on this clone: Its antigen is not identified.

In the PCR, 60 Vbeta and 13 Jbeta primers were used. Using immunoSEQ multiplex PCR, the repertoire was profiled, and TCRdb retains in-frame clones only, with some absent. This sample yields 130,000 to 150,000 clones, of which around 78% are seen a single time; 2.8% belongs to the top ten. This sequence was found in a male donor in good health and CMV-seronegative. The sequenced sample consisted of PBMCs.

This chain's CDR3 is CASSQEDRTSYNEQFF. The CDR3, as DNA: TGCGCCAGCAGCCAAGAAGACAGGACATCCTACAATGAGCAGTTCTTC. The chain combines TRBV4-1 with TRBJ2-1, with D maybe TRBD1 (6 bases). With 0 bases removed from V and 1 base from J, the gap between germline ends came to 10 bases. Looked up from germline, CDR1 is MGHRA and CDR2 is YSYEKL. CDR3 length: 16 residues.